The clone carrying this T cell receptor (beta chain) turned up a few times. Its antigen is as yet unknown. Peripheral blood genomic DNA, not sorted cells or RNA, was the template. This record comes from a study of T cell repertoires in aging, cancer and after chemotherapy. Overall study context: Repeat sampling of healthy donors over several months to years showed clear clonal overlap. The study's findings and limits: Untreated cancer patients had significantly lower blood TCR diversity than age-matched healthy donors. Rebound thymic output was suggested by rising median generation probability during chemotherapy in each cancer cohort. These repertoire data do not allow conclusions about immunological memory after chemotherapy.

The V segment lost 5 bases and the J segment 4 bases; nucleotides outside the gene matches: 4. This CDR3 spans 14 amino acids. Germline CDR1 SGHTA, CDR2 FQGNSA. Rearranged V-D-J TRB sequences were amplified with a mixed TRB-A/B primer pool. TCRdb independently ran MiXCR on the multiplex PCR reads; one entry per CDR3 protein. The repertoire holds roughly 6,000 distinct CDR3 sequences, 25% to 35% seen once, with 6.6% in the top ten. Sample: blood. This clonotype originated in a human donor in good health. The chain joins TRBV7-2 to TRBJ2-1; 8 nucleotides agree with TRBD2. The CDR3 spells CASSAGGQYNEQFF. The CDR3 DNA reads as TGTGCCAGCAGCGCGGGGGGCCAATACAATGAGCAGTTCTTC.